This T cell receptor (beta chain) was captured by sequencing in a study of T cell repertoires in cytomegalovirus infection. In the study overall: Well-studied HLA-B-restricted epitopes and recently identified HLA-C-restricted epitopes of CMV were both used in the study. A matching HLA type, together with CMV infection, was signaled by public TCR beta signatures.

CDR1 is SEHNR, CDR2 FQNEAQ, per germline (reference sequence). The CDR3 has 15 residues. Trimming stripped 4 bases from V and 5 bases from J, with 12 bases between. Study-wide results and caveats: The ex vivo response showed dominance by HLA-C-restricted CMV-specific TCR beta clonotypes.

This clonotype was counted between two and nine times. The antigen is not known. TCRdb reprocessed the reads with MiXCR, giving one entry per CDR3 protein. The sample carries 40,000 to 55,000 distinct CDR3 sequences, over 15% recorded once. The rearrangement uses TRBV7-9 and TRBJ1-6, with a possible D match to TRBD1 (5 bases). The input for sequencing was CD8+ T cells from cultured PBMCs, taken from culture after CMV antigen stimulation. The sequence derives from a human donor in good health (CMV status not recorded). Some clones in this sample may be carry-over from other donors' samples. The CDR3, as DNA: TGTGCCAGCAGCTCGCCGGGGGTCAATAATTCACCCCTCCACTTT. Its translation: CASSSPGVNNSPLHF.